This record covers a single TCR beta chain. Within the sample, other DNA sequences also encode this same CDR3. The CDR3 is 15 amino acids. V shed 1 base and J shed 2 bases, with 10 bases lying between them. Germline V gene sequence: CDR1 SGHAT, CDR2 FQNNGV. The source of the sample is a study of blood T cell repertoires in COVID-19. Study as a whole: Acute and convalescent COVID-19 samples came from the United States, Italy and Spain.

Libraries were prepared by immunoSEQ multiplex PCR; TCRdb keeps only in-frame clonotypes and omits some of them. The profile covers 200,000 or so clones, with 65% to 90% appearing a single time and around 2.4% taken by the ten largest. Material for sequencing was peripheral blood. V gene TRBV11-2 combines with J gene TRBJ2-3; TRBD1 might be the D (5 bases). The TCR was taken from a man aged 40-50 years who had recovered from COVID-19. The CDR3 nucleotides are TGTGCCAGCAGCTTAGTAGGGGCAGACACAGATACGCAGTATTTT. This encodes CASSLVGADTDTQYF.